These 23 T cell receptor beta chains were all obtained from the same sample, sequenced in a study of identical twins. Each CDR3 protein is one row after TCRdb ran MiXCR on the 5' RACE reads. The table includes 450,000 to 650,000 distinct CDR3 sequences, 9.6% detected once. This sample was also put to use in a study of yellow fever vaccine responses in identical twins.

Sequenced input: PBMCs. Source of these receptors: a woman aged 18-29 years in good health.

The chain is built from TRBV7-2 and TRBJ2-7; 8 nucleotides line up with TRBD2. V was pared by 2 bases and J by 3 bases, with 6 bases of the junction left unmatched. Germline V gene data show CDR1 as SGHTA and CDR2 as FQGNSA. CDR3 size: 15 residues. The CDR3 coding sequence is TGTGCCAGCAGCTTACCCAGCGGGGGCCGCTACGAGCAGTACTTC. Residues: CASSLPSGGRYEQYF.

The sample holds a few counts of this clonotype. The chain combines TRBV7-2 with TRBJ2-7; TRBD2 matches 12 bases. V lost 4 bases, J lost 1 base, and 5 bases stayed unmatched. The length of the CDR3 is 16 residues. Germline-derived CDR1 and CDR2 are SGHTA and FQGNSA. CDR3 nucleotide sequence: TGTGCCAGCAGCTCCCAGACTAGCGGGAGATCCTACGAGCAGTACTTC. This gives the protein CASSSQTSGRSYEQYF.

CDR3 in amino acids: CASSTVLGREQYF. For the CDR3, the DNA is TGTGCCAGCAGTACCGTTCTGGGGAGGGAGCAGTACTTC. The gene calls are TRBV6-1 and TRBJ2-7, with a tentative D call TRBD2 (6 bases). This CDR3 is built from 13 residues. Between the trimmed V and J ends, which lost 5 bases and 7 bases, there was a span of 15 bases. From germline, CDR1 is MNHNS and CDR2 SASEGT.

In its sample, this clonotype was seen many times. This CDR3 reads CASSQEWGSNQPQHF. In DNA form, the CDR3 reads TGTGCCAGCAGCCAAGAATGGGGGAGCAATCAGCCCCAGCATTTT. This chain connects TRBV3-1 to TRBJ1-5; perhaps TRBD1 as D (5 bases). The germline V gene encodes CDR1 LGHDT and CDR2 YNNKEL (reference sequence). V was trimmed by 0 bases and J by 1 base, leaving 7 bases between them. The CDR3 loop spans 15 amino acids.

The rearrangement links TRBV2 to TRBJ2-1; D could derive from TRBD1 or TRBD2 (5 bases each). Per germline, CDR1 SNHLY and CDR2 FYNNEI. V lost 11 bases, J lost 1 base, and 21 bases lay in between. The CDR3 extends over 16 amino acids. The CDR3 DNA sequence: TGTGCCCAGGGTGGGTCCGGGATGGGGTCCTACAATGAGCAGTTCTTC. The encoded protein is CAQGGSGMGSYNEQFF.

This clonotype was seen only a few times. The chain uses TRBV5-1 and TRBJ2-7, with 11 bases matching TRBD2. V shed 4 bases, J shed 3 bases, and the junction held 9 bases outside the gene matches. This CDR3 is built from 16 residues. The V gene's germline CDR1 is SGHRS and CDR2 YFSETQ. This CDR3 is CASSATTGLAVYEQYF. The DNA for the CDR3 is TGCGCCAGCAGCGCGACGACGGGACTAGCGGTCTACGAGCAGTACTTC.

This clonotype was recorded many times. V and J are TRBV16 and TRBJ1-4; possible D gene TRBD1, 6 bases. CDR1 and CDR2 (germline): KGHSY, FQNENV. The CDR3 sequence is 14 residues long. Trimming left V 5 bases short and J 12 bases short, with 19 bases between. The CDR3 spells CASSSHRGAQELFF. CDR3 in DNA: TGTGCCAGCAGCTCCCATCGGGGGGCGCAAGAACTGTTTTTT.

This clonotype was observed many times. The CDR3 bases are TGCAGCGTTCGGACACCCGATGACTATGGCTACACCTTC. This translates into CSVRTPDDYGYTF. This chain joins TRBV29-1 and TRBJ1-2; D is possibly TRBD1 (5 bases). Germline CDR1 reads SQVTM; CDR2 reads ANQGSEA. The CDR3 totals 13 residues. Trimming cost V 5 bases and J 3 bases, with 13 bases left between them.

In its sample, this clonotype was seen a few times. This chain joins TRBV5-1 and TRBJ2-7; no firm D call. The germline V gene has CDR1 SGHRS and CDR2 YFSETQ. Trimming shortened V by 4 bases and J by 5 bases, and 16 bases separated the two germline ends. CDR3 size: 14 residues. The CDR3 loop is CASSQGDNGDEQYF. CDR3 DNA: TGCGCCAGCAGCCAAGGAGATAACGGCGACGAGCAGTACTTC.

The rearrangement joins TRBV6-1 to TRBJ2-5; the match to TRBD1 covers 7 bases. Germline CDR1 MNHNS, CDR2 SASEGT. The junction had 1 base not matched to a gene; V was cut back by 4 bases and J by 2 bases. This CDR3 is built from 13 residues. CDR3 sequence reads: CASSGDRQETQYF. The CDR3 nucleotides read TGTGCCAGCAGTGGGGACAGACAAGAGACCCAGTACTTC.

This clonotype was recorded many times. This chain uses TRBV20-1 with TRBJ2-7; the D gene is possibly TRBD1 (6 bases). Germline V gives CDR1 DFQATT, CDR2 SNEGSKA (reference sequence). This CDR3 contains 14 residues. V was trimmed by 0 bases and J by 3 bases, leaving 12 bases between them. The CDR3: CSAREDRRGYEQYF. The CDR3 coding sequence is TGCAGTGCTAGAGAGGACCGCAGGGGCTACGAGCAGTACTTC.

This clonotype was picked up a small number of times. V usage is TRBV9 and J usage is TRBJ2-7; the match to TRBD1 covers 8 bases. V lost 2 bases, J lost 5 bases, and 3 bases stayed unmatched. This CDR3 region has 13 residues. CDR1 SGDLS and CDR2 YYNGEE come from the germline V gene. CDR3 protein: CASSVSGGNEQYF. Here the CDR3 DNA reads TGTGCCAGCAGCGTTTCAGGGGGCAACGAGCAGTACTTC.

CDR3 loop: CASFPGLVGLSDTQYF. For the CDR3, the DNA is TGCGCCAGCTTTCCGGGACTAGTGGGCCTCTCTGATACGCAGTATTTT. The chain carries TRBV10-1 and TRBJ2-3; TRBD2 agrees at 8 bases. V gave up 8 bases and J gave up 6 bases; unmatched junction bases: 16. Germline assignment: CDR1 WNHNN and CDR2 SYGVQD (reference sequence). CDR3 size: 16 residues.

This clonotype was detected only a few times. The rearrangement joins TRBV5-1 to TRBJ2-7; the D gene is possibly TRBD2 (5 bases). CDR3 length equals 14 residues. Trimming removed 3 bases from V and 3 bases from J, with 13 bases in between. CDR1 and CDR2 (germline): SGHRS, YFSETQ. The CDR3 is CASSYGLGYYEQYF. The CDR3 nucleotides are TGCGCCAGCAGCTACGGACTGGGGTACTACGAGCAGTACTTC.

This clonotype was recorded at least ten times. The chain employs TRBV7-9 and TRBJ2-5, with D perhaps TRBD1 (6 bases). CDR1 is SEHNR and CDR2 is FQNEAQ in the germline V gene (reference sequence). The CDR3 sequence is 15 residues long. Deletions cut 2 bases from V and 1 base from J, with 11 bases between. The DNA of the CDR3 is TGTGCCAGCAGCTTATTGACCAGGGGCCAAGAGACCCAGTACTTC. It specifies CASSLLTRGQETQYF.

V is TRBV20-1 and J is TRBJ2-1, with D tentatively TRBD2 (5 bases). This CDR3 is 16 amino acids long. Germline V gives CDR1 DFQATT, CDR2 SNEGSKA (reference sequence). Between the trimmed V and J ends, which lost 1 base and 1 base, there was a span of 14 bases. The chain's CDR3 is CSARATSGGSYNEQFF. CDR3 bases: TGCAGTGCTAGAGCAACATCGGGCGGGTCCTACAATGAGCAGTTCTTC.

The chain recombines TRBV5-1 with TRBJ2-5, with 7 bases fitting TRBD1. The CDR3 length is 15 residues. Germline trimming cut 4 bases from V and 4 bases from J; bases unmatched to any gene: 10. Germline lookup yields CDR1 SGHRS and CDR2 YFSETQ. CDR3 loop: CASSPRGPQRETQYF. The DNA of the CDR3 is TGCGCCAGCAGCCCAAGGGGGCCTCAAAGAGAGACCCAGTACTTC. The variable domain in full, with the rest retrieved from reference TRBV5-1 and TRBJ2-5, is KAGVTQTPRYLIKTRGQQVTLSCSPISGHRSVSWYQQTPGQGLQFLFEYFSETQRNKGNFPGRFSGRQFSNSRSEMNVSTLELGDSALYLCASSPRGPQRETQYFGPGTRLLVL.

The V gene is TRBV5-1, the J gene TRBJ2-3; 12 bases are shared with TRBD2. V dropped 4 bases and J dropped 3; count of bases not matched to a gene: 3. The CDR3 length is 15 residues. Germline V CDR1 and CDR2: SGHRS, YFSETQ. CDR3: CASSRGTSGTDTQYF. The CDR3 coding sequence is TGCGCCAGCAGCCGTGGGACTAGCGGGACAGATACGCAGTATTTT.

This clonotype was recorded at least ten times. The J gene is TRBJ2-5, the V gene TRBV6-2 or TRBV6-3; TRBD2 is a possible D gene (6 bases). The CDR3 runs 18 residues. The germline CDR1 and CDR2 sequences are MNHEY and SVGEGT. V lost 7 bases and J 3 bases, leaving 27 bases between the germline ends. CDR3 region: CASTESRGLHPSKETQYF. Written as DNA, the CDR3 is TGTGCCAGCACTGAGTCTCGGGGACTCCATCCCTCCAAAGAGACCCAGTACTTC.

The chain couples TRBV7-8 to TRBJ2-1, with TRBD2 matching over 14 bases. This CDR3 region has 16 residues. V was clipped by 3 bases and J by 5 bases; unmatched bases: 3. Germline CDR1 and CDR2: SGHVS and FQNEAQ. CDR3: CASSFPTSGRDNEQFF. The CDR3 region has the DNA TGTGCCAGCAGCTTCCCGACTAGCGGGAGGGACAATGAGCAGTTCTTC.

This clonotype was counted a few times. The genes are TRBV7-2 and TRBJ2-1; tentatively, D is TRBD2 (6 bases). The germline V gene encodes CDR1 SGHTA and CDR2 FQGNSA. CDR3 length equals 12 residues. The germline V and J ends were trimmed by 6 bases and 11 bases, with 14 bases remaining between them. Here the CDR3 DNA reads TGTGCCAGCAGTTACATCGGGACTCAGCAGTTCTTC. Residues: CASSYIGTQQFF.

This clonotype occurred a few times. The CDR3 DNA reads as TGTGCCAGCAGCTTGTCAAGGAACACCGGGGAGCTGTTTTTT. Translation: CASSLSRNTGELFF. This chain joins TRBV7-8 and TRBJ2-2; D uncertain. Trimming took 3 bases from V and 1 from J, leaving 6 bases between them. The CDR3 contains 14 residues. Germline assignment: CDR1 SGHVS and CDR2 FQNEAQ.

This clonotype has ten or more counts. This rearrangement joins TRBV20-1 to TRBJ2-3; TRBD2 matches 14 bases. CDR3 length: 16 amino acids. The J segment lost 1 base and the V segment lost 6 bases, leaving 6 bases of the junction unmatched. CDR1 is DFQATT, CDR2 SNEGSKA, per germline (reference sequence). The CDR3 loop is CSAAGTSGRGTDTQYF. CDR3 DNA sequence: TGCAGTGCCGCCGGGACTAGCGGGAGAGGCACAGATACGCAGTATTTT.